The present TCR beta chain was sequenced within a study of radiation and T cells in renal cell carcinoma. Across the whole study: Nephrectomy followed 15 Gy stereotactic body radiation by 4 weeks.

Generated by immunoSEQ multiplex PCR, the TCRdb table keeps only in-frame clones and is missing some. The sample has about 120,000 clones, 70% to 90% seen once; the top ten hold over 1.5%. From germline, CDR1 is MNHEY and CDR2 SMNVEV (reference sequence). V lost 4 bases and J lost 0, with 4 bases in between. The CDR3 is 14 amino acids. Study outcomes and limitations: Top tumor clonotypes rose in blood 2 weeks post-radiation, then contracted.

Time point specified: blood 2 weeks post-SBRT. The treatment was: 15 Gy SBRT to primary tumor, nephrectomy 4 weeks later. In this sample, this clone turned up a few times. Its antigen is unknown. The clonotype originates from a woman between 55 and 75 years old with renal cell carcinoma. The source was blood, collected from a patient whose treatment included radiotherapy and nephrectomy. This chain joins TRBV27 and TRBJ2-6; D ambiguous. CDR3 region: CASSWSSGANVLTF. DNA for the CDR3: TGTGCCAGCAGTTGGAGCTCTGGGGCCAACGTCCTGACTTTC. The variable domain in full, completed from reference TRBV27 and TRBJ2-6, reads EAQVTQNPRYLITVTGKKLTVTCSQNMNHEYMSWYRQDPGLGLRQIYYSMNVEVTDKGDVPEGYKVSRKEKRNFPLILESPSPNQTSLYFCASSWSSGANVLTFGAGSRLTVL.